The T cell receptor beta chain under discussion was sequenced for a study of blood T cell repertoires in COVID-19. Profiled with immunoSEQ multiplex PCR; TCRdb holds only in-frame clones, not every one. In the table there are 270,000 or so clones, about 89% of which are singletons. The germline V gene has CDR1 KGHDR and CDR2 SFDVKD. The CDR3 contains 13 residues. V was clipped by 5 bases and J by 5 bases; unmatched bases: 4. This clone was recorded once. Other DNA variants within this sample encode the same CDR3. The V gene is TRBV24-1, the J gene TRBJ1-2, with TRBD1 matching 7 bases. This clonotype was obtained from a man aged 40-50 years with acute or convalescent COVID-19. The sequencing input was peripheral blood. Here the CDR3 DNA reads TGTGCCACCAGTGCCGGGACAGCTTATGGCTACACCTTC. This sequence encodes CATSAGTAYGYTF.